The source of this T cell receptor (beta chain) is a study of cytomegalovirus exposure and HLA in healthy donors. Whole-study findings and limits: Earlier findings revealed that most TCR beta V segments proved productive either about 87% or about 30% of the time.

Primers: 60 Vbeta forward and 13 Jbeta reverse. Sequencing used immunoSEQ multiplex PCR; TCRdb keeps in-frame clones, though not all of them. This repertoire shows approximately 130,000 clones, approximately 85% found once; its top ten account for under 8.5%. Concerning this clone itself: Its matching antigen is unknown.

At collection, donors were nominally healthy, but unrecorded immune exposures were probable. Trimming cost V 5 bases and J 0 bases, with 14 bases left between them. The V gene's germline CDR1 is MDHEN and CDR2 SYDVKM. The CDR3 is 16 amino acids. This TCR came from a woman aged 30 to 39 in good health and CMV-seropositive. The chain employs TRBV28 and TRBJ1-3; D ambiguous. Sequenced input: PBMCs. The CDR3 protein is CASSVGLFSSGNTIYF. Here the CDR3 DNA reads TGTGCCAGCAGTGTCGGACTGTTTAGCTCTGGAAACACCATATATTTT.